This note documents a single T cell receptor (beta chain) sequence. The sample belongs to a study of blood T cell repertoires in COVID-19. J gave up 5 bases and V 3 bases, and 6 bases lay outside the gene matches. The CDR3 sequence is 15 residues long. Germline assignment: CDR1 KGHDR and CDR2 SFDVKD. Original processing methods: Amplification of reference gene primers was used by the study to estimate nucleated cell counts. Using immunoSEQ multiplex PCR, the repertoire was profiled, and TCRdb retains in-frame clones only, with some absent. V and J calls plus clone size are reproduced from that table; the DNA served to infer D and trimming. The data show a few hundred thousand clones, about nine tenths seen once.

The clonotype originates from a man aged 25-45 years who had recovered from COVID-19. The specimen was PBMCs or T cells enriched from blood (not recorded which). The chain joins TRBV24-1 to TRBJ1-5; 7 positions match TRBD1. The CDR3 DNA is TGTGCCACCAGTGATCGGGACAGCACAGATCAGCCCCAGCATTTT. It specifies CATSDRDSTDQPQHF.